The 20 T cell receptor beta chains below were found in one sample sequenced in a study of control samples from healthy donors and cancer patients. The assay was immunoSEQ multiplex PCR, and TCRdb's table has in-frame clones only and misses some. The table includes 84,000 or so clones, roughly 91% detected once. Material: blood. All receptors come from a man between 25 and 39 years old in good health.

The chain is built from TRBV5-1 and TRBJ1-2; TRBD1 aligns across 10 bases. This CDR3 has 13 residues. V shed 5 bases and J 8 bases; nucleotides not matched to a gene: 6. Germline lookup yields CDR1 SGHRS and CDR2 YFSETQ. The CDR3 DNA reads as TGCGCCAGCAGTCCCGGGACAGGGGACGGCTACACCTTC. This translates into CASSPGTGDGYTF.

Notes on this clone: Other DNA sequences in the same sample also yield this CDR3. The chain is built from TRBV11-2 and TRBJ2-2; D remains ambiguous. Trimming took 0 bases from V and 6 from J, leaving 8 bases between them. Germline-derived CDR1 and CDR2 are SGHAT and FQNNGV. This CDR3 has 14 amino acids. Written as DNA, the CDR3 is TGTGCCAGCAGCTTAGATCCCGGGTCCGGGGAGCTGTTTTTT. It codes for CASSLDPGSGELFF. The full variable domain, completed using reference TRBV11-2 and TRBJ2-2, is EAGVAQSPRYKIIEKRQSVAFWCNPISGHATLYWYQQILGQGPKLLIQFQNNGVVDDSQLPKDRFSAERLKGVDSTLKIQPAKLEDSAVYLCASSLDPGSGELFFGEGSRLTVL.

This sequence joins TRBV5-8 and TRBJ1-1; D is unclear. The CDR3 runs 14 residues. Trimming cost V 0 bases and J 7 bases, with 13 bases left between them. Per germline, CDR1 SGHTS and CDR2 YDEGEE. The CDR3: CASSLGVPGDEAFF. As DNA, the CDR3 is TGTGCCAGCAGCTTGGGGGTACCCGGGGATGAAGCTTTCTTT. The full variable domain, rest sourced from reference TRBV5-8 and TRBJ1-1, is EAGVTQSPTHLIKTRGQQATLRCSPISGHTSVYWYQQALGLGLQFLLWYDEGEERNRGNFPPRFSGRQFPNYSSELNVNALELEDSALYLCASSLGVPGDEAFFGQGTRLTVV.

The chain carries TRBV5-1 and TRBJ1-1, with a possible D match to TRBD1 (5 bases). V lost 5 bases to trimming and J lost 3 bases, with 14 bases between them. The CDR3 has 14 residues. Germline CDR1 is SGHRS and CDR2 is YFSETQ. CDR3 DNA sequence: TGCGCCAGCAGAGGGGACGGGTTAGACACTGAAGCTTTCTTT. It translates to CASRGDGLDTEAFF.

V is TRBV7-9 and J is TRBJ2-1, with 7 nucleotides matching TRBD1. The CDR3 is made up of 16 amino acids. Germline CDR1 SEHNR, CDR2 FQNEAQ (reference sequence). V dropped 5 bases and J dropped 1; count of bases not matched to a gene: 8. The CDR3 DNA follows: TGTGCCAGCAGCCCGATGACAGGGCTATCCTACAATGAGCAGTTCTTC. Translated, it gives CASSPMTGLSYNEQFF.

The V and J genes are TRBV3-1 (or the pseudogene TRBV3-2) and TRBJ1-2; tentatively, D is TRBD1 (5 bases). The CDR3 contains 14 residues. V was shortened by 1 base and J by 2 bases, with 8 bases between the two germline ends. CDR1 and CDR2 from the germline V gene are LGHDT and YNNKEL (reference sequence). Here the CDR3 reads CASSQGQQNYGYTF. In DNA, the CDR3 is TGTGCCAGCAGCCAAGGACAGCAGAACTATGGCTACACCTTC.

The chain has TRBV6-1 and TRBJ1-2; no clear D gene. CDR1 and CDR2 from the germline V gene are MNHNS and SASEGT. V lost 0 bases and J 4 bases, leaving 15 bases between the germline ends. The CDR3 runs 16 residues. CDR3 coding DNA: TGTGCCAGCAGTGAAGCGATGGTTCCGGTGGTCTATGGCTACACCTTC. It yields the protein CASSEAMVPVVYGYTF.

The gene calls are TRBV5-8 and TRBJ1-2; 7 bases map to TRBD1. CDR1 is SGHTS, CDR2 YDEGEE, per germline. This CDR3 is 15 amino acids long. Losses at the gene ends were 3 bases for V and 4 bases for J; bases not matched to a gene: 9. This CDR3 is CASSSGQFPLYGYTF. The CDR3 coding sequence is TGTGCCAGCAGCTCGGGACAGTTTCCCCTCTATGGCTACACCTTC.

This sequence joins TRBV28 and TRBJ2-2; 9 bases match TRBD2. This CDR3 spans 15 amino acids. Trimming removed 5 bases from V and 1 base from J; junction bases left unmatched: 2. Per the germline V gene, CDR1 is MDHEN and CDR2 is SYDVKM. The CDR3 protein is CASSQLAGNTGELFF. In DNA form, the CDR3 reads TGTGCCAGCAGTCAACTAGCGGGGAACACCGGGGAGCTGTTTTTT.

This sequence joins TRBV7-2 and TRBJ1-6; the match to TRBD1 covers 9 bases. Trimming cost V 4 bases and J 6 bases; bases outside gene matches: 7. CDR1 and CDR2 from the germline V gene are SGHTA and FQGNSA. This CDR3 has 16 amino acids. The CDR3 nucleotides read TGTGCCAGCAGCTCCGAACAGGGGGCTTTTAATTCACCCCTCCACTTT. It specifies CASSSEQGAFNSPLHF.

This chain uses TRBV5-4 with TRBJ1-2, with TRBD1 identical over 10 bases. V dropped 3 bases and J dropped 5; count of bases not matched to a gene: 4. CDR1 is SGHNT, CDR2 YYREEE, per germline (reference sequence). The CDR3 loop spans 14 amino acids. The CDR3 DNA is TGTGCCAGCAGCTCCCCGGGACAGGGGTATGGCTACACCTTC. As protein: CASSSPGQGYGYTF.

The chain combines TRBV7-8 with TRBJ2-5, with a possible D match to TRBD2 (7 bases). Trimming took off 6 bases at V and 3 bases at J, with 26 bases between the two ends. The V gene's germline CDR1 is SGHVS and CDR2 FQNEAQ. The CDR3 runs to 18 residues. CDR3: CASRSPHPEGGAKETQYF. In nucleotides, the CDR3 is TGTGCCAGCAGATCACCCCATCCCGAAGGGGGGGCAAAAGAGACCCAGTACTTC.

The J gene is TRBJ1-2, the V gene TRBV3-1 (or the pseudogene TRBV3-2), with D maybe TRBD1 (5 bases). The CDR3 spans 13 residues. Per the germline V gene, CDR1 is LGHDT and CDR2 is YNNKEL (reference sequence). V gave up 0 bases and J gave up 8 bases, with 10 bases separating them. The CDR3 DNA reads TGTGCCAGCAGCCAAGATTGGAGGGGAGGCTACACCTTC. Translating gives CASSQDWRGGYTF.

This CDR3 is CSVGHRDRSDKNIQYF. CDR3 bases: TGCAGCGTTGGCCACCGGGACAGGAGTGACAAAAACATTCAGTACTTC. This chain uses TRBV29-1 with TRBJ2-4; 8 bases line up with TRBD1. The CDR3 covers 16 residues. CDR1 is SQVTM, CDR2 ANQGSEA, per germline. Losses at the gene ends were 4 bases for V and 3 bases for J; bases not matched to a gene: 11.

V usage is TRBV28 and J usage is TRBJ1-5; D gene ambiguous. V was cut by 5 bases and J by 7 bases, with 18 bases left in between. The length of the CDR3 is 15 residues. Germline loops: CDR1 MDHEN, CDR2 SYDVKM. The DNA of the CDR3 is TGTGCCAGCAGTACCCGGGCCGGGCCCCACCAGCCCCAGCATTTT. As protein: CASSTRAGPHQPQHF.

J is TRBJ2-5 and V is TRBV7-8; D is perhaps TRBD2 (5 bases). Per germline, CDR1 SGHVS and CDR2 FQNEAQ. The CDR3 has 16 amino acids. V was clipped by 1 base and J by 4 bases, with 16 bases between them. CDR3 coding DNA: TGTGCCAGCAGCTTAGAGAGGGTGGTACTGAGAGAGACCCAGTACTTC. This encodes CASSLERVVLRETQYF.

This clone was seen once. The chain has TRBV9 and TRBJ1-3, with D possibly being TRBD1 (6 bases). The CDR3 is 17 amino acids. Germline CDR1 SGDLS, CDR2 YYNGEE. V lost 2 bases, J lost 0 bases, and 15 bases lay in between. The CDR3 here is CASSVGITGSSGNTIYF. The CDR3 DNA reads TGTGCCAGCAGCGTGGGTATCACAGGGAGCTCTGGAAACACCATATATTTT.

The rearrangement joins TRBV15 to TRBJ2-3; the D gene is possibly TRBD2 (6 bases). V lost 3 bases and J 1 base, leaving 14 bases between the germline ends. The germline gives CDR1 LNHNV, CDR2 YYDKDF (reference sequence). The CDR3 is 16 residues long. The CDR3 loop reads CATSRGEEVGTDTQYF. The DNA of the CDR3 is TGTGCCACCAGCAGGGGGGAGGAGGTGGGCACAGATACGCAGTATTTT.

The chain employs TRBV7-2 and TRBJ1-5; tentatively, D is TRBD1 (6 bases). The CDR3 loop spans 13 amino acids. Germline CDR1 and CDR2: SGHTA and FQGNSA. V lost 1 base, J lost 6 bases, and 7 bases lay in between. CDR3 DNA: TGTGCCAGCAGCTTAGAGGGGGTTCAGCCCCAGCATTTT. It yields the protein CASSLEGVQPQHF.

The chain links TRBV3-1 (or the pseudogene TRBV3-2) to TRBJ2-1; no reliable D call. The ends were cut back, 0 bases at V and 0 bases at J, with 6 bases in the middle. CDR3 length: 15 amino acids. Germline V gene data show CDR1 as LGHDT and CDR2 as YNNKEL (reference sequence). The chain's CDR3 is CASSQEQRSYNEQFF. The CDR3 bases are TGTGCCAGCAGCCAAGAACAGCGCTCCTACAATGAGCAGTTCTTC.